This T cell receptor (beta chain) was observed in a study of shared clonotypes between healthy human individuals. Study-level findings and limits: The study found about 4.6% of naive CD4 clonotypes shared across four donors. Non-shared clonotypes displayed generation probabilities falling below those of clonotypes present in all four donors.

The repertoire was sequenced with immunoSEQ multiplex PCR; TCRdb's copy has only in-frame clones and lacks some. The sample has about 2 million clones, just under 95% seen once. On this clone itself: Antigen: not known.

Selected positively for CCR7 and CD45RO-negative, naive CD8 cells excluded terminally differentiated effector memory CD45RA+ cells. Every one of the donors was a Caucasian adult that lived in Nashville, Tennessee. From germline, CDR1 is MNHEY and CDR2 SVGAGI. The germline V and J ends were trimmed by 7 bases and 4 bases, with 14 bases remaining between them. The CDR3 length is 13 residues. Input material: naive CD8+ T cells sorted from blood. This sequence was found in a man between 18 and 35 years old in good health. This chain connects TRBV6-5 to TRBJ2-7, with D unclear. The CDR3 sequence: CASTPSGKYEQYF. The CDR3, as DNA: TGTGCCAGCACCCCCAGTGGAAAATACGAGCAGTACTTC.